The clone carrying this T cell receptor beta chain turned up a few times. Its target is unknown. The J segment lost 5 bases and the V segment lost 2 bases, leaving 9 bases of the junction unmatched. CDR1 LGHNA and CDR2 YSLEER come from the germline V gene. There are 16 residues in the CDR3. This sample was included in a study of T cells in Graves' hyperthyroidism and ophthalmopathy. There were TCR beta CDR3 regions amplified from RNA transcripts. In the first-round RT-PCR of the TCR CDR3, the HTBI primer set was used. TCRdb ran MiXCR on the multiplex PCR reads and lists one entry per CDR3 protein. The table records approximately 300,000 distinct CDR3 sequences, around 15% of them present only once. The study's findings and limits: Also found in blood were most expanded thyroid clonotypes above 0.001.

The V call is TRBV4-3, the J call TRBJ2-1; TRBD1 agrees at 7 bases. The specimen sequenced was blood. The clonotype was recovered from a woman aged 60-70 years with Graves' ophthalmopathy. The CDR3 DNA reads TGCGCCAGCAGCCAACAACCGGGACAGAAGCACAATGAGCAGTTCTTC. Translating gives CASSQQPGQKHNEQFF.